This paragraph reports one T cell receptor (beta chain). The antigen is not known. The sample comes from a study of T cell responses to AZD1222 COVID-19 vaccine. Germline V gene data show CDR1 as SNHLY and CDR2 as FYNNEI. The CDR3 loop spans 15 amino acids. Trimming shortened V by 8 bases and J by 0 bases, and 17 bases separated the two germline ends. Broader study findings: Donors were mostly white British, more females; clonal diversity possibly underestimated.

Clones were read by immunoSEQ multiplex PCR, and TCRdb kept only the in-frame ones, dropping some. The data show under 150,000 clones, approximately 89% seen once. Specimen: peripheral blood, collected on day 0 of AZD1222 vaccination. V usage is TRBV2 and J usage is TRBJ2-7, with no clear D. The receptor was derived from an adult in good health. CDR3 bases: TGTGCCAGCGATAACCCCCCCCGGAGCTCCTACGAGCAGTACTTC. Translation gives CASDNPPRSSYEQYF.